This T cell receptor (beta chain) was retrieved from a study of T cell responses to AZD1222 COVID-19 vaccine. Points from the study as a whole: Most donors were white British and more were female, and clonal diversity was possibly underestimated. Receipt of two AZD1222 doses was followed by a rise in Spike-specific TCR breadth and depth.

Libraries were prepared by immunoSEQ multiplex PCR; TCRdb keeps only in-frame clonotypes and omits some of them. The sample holds about 83,000 clones, over 75% seen once. A word on this clone: Its specificity is unknown.

The clonotype was recovered from an adult in good health. The material was peripheral blood, obtained on day 0 of MenACWY control vaccination.

The CDR3 sequence: CASRSRYSSGNTIYF. The CDR3 DNA reads TGTGCCAGCAGATCGAGGTATTCCTCTGGAAACACCATATATTTT. The rearrangement joins TRBV6-5 to TRBJ1-3; D is ambiguous. The germline gives CDR1 MNHEY, CDR2 SVGAGI. The germline V and J ends were trimmed by 6 bases and 0 bases, with 12 bases remaining between them. The CDR3 is made up of 15 amino acids.